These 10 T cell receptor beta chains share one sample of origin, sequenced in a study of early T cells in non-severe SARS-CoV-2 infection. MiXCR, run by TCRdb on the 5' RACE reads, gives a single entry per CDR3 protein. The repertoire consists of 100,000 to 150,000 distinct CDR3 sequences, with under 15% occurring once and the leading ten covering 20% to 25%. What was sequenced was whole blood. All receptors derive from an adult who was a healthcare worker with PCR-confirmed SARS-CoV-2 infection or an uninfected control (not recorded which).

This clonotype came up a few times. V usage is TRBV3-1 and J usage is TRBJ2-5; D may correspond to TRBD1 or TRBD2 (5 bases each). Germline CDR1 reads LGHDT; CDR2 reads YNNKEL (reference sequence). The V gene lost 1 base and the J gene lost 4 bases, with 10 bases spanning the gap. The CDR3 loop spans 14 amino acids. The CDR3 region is CASSQAEGLETQYF. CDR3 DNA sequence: TGTGCCAGCAGCCAAGCCGAGGGGCTAGAGACCCAGTACTTC.

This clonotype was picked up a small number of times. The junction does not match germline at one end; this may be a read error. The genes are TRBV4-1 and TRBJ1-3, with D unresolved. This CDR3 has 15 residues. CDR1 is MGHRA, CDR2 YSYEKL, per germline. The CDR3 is CASSQEAVSENTIYF. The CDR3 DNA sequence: TGCGCCAGCAGCCAAGAAGCGGTCTCTGAAAACACCATATATTTT.

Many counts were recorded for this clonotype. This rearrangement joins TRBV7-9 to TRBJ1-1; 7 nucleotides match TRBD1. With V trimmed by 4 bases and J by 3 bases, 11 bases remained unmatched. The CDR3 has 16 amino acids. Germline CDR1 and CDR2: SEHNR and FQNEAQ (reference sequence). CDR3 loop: CASSSEGGRKYTEAFF. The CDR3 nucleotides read TGTGCCAGCAGCTCTGAAGGGGGCAGAAAGTACACTGAAGCTTTCTTT.

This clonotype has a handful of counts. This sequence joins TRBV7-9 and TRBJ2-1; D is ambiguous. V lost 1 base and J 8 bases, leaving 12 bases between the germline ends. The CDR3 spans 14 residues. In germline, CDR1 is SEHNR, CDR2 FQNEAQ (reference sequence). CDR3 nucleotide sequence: TGTGCCAGCAGCTTAGGGGTTTCCGGGCATGAGCAGTTCTTC. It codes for CASSLGVSGHEQFF.

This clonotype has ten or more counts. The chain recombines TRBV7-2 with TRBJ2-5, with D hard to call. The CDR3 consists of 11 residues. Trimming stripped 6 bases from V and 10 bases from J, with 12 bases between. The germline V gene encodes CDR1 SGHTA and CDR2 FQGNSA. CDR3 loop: CASSSRGNQYF. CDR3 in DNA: TGTGCCAGCAGTTCGAGAGGCAACCAGTACTTC.

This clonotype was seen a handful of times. The CDR3 bases are TGCAGCGGCGCGGTTAGGTGGGAAGCTTTCTTT. Protein product: CSGAVRWEAFF. J is TRBJ1-1 and V is TRBV29-1; the D is unclear. V lost 7 bases to trimming and J lost 8 bases, with 14 bases between them. Germline assignment: CDR1 SQVTM and CDR2 ANQGSEA. This CDR3 comprises 11 residues.

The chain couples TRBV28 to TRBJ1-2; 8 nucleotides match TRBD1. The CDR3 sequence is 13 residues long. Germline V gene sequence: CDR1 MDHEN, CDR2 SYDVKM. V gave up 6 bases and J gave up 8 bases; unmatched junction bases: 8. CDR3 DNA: TGTGCCAGCAGCAAGGACAGGGCGGGAGGCTACACCTTC. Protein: CASSKDRAGGYTF.

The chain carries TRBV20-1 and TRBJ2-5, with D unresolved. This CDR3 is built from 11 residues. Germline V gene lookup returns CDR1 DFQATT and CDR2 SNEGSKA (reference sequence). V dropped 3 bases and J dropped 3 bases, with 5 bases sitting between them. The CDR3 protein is CSASMEETQYF. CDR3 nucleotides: TGCAGTGCTAGTATGGAAGAGACCCAGTACTTC.

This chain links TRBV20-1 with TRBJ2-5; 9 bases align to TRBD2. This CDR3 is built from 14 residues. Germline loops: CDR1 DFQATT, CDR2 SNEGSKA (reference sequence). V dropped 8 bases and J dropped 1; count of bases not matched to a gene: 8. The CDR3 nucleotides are TGCAGTTATTTGAGTAGCGGGGGCCAAGAGACCCAGTACTTC. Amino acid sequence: CSYLSSGGQETQYF.

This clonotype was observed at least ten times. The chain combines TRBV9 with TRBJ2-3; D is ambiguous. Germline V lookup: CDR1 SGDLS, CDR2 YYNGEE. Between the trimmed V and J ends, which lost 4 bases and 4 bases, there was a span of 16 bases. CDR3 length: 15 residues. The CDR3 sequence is CASSPSIYVPDTQYF. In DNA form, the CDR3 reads TGTGCCAGCAGCCCAAGCATATATGTTCCAGATACGCAGTATTTT.